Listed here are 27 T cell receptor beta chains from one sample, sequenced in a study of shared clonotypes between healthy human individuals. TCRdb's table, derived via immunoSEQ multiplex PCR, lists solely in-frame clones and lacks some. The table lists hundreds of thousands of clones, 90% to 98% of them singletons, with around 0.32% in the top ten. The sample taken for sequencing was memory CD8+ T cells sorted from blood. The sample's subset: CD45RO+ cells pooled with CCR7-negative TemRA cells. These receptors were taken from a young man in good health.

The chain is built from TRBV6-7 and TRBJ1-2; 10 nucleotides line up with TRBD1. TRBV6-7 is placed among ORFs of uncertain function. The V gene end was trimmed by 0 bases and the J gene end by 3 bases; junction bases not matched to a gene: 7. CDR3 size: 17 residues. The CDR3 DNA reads TGTGCCAGCAGTTACTCAACTCCCGGGACAGGGGACTATGGCTACACCTTC. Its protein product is CASSYSTPGTGDYGYTF.

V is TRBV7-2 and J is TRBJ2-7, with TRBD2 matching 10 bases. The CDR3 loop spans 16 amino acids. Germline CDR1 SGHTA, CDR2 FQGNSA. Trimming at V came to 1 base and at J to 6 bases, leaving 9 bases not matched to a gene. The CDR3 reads CASSLVGLAGGFEQYF. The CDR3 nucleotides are TGTGCCAGCAGCTTAGTGGGGTTAGCGGGAGGCTTCGAGCAGTACTTC.

The CDR3 spells CASSLRTVIGGYTF. The CDR3 DNA is TGTGCCAGCAGTTTACGGACAGTTATCGGCGGCTACACCTTC. This chain links TRBV28 with TRBJ1-2, with D possibly being TRBD1 (6 bases). Trimming pared 2 bases from V and 8 bases from J, leaving 15 bases between. Germline assignment: CDR1 MDHEN and CDR2 SYDVKM. This CDR3 region has 14 residues.

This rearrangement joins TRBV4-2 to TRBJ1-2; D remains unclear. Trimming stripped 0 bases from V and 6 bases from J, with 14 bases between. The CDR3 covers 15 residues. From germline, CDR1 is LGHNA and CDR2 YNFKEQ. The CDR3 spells CASSQDPEGGDGYTF. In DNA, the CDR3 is TGTGCCAGCAGCCAAGACCCCGAGGGTGGGGATGGCTACACCTTC.

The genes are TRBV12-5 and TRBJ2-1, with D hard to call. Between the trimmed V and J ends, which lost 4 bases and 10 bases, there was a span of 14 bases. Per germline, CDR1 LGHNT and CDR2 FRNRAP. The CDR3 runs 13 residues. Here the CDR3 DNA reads TGTGCTAGTGGTTCCCCGTCGCGGCGGGAGCAGTTCTTC. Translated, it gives CASGSPSRREQFF.

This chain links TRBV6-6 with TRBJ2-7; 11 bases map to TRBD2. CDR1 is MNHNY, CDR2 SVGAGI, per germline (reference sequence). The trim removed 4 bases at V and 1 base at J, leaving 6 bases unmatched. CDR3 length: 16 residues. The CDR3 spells CASSSQGLAASYEQYF. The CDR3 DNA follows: TGTGCCAGCAGTTCCCAGGGACTAGCGGCATCCTACGAGCAGTACTTC.

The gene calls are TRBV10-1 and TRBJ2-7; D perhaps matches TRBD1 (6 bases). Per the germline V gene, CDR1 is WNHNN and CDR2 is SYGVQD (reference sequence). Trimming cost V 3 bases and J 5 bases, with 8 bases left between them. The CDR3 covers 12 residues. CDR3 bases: TGCGCCAGCAGTGAAGGGGGAAACGAGCAGTACTTC. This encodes CASSEGGNEQYF.

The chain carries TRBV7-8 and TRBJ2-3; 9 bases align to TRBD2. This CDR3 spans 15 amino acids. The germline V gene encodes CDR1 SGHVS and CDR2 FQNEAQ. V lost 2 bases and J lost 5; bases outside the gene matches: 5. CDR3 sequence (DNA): TGTGCCAGCAGCTTACGGCGGGAGGGGTTAGATACGCAGTATTTT. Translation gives CASSLRREGLDTQYF. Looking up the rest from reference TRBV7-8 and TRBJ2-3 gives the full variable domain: GAGVSQSPRYKVAKRGQDVALRCDPISGHVSLFWYQQALGQGPEFLTYFQNEAQLDKSGLPSDRFFAERPEGSVSTLKIQRTQQEDSAVYLCASSLRREGLDTQYFGPGTRLTVL.

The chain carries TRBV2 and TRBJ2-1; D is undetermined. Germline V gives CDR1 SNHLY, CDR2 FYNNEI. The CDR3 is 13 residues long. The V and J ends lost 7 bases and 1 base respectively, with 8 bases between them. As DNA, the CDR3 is TGTGCCAGCATTGTAAGTTCCTACAATGAGCAGTTCTTC. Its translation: CASIVSSYNEQFF.

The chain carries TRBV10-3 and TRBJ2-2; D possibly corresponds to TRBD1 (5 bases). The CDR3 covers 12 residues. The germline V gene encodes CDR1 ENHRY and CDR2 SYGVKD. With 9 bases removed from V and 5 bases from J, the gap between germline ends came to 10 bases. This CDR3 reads CAMQGGTGELFF. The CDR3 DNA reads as TGTGCCATGCAGGGTGGGACCGGGGAGCTGTTTTTT.

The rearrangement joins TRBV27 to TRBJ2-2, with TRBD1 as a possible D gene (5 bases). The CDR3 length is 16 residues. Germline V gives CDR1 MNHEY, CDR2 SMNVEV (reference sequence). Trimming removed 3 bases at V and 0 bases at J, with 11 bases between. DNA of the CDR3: TGTGCCAGCAGTTTTCCCGGACAAGCGAACACCGGGGAGCTGTTTTTT. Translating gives CASSFPGQANTGELFF.

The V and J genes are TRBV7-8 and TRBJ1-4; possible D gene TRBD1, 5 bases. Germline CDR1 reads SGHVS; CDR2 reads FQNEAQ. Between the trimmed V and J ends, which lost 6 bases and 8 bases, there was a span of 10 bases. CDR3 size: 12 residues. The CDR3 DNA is TGTGCCAGCAGGGGGCCGGGAGAAAAACTGTTTTTT. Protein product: CASRGPGEKLFF.

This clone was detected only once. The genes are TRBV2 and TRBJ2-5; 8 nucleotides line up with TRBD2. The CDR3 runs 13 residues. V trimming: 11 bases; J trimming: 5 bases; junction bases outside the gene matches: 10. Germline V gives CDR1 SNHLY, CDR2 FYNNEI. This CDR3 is CAVWAGGGETQYF. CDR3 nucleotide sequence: TGTGCCGTCTGGGCGGGAGGAGGGGAGACCCAGTACTTC.

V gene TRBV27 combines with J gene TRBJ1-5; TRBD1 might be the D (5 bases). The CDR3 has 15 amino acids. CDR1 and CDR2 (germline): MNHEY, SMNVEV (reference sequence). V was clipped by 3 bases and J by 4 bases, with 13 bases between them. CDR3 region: CASSLLSGRNQPQHF. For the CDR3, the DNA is TGTGCCAGCAGTTTGTTATCGGGGCGAAATCAGCCCCAGCATTTT.

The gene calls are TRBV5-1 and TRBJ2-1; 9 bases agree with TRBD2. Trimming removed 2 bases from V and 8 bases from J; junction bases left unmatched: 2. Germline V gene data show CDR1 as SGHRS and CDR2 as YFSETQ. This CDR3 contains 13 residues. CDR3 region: CASSFLAGDEQFF. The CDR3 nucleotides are TGCGCCAGCAGCTTCTTAGCGGGAGATGAGCAGTTCTTC.

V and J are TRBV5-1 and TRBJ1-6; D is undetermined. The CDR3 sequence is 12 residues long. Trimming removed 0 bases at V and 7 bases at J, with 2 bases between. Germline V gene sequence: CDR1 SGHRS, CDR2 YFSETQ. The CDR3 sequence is CASSLGNSPLHF. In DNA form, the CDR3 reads TGCGCCAGCAGCTTGGGGAATTCACCCCTCCACTTT.

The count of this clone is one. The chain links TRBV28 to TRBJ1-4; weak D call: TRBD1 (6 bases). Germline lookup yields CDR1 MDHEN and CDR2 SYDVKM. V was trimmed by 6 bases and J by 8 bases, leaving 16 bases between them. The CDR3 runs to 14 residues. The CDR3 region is CASRTRQVREKLFF. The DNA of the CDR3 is TGTGCCAGCAGGACCCGACAGGTTCGGGAAAAACTGTTTTTT.

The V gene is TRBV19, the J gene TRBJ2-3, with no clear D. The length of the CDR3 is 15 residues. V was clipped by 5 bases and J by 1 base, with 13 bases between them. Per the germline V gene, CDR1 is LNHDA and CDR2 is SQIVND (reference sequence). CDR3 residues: CASSSHRTGTDTQYF. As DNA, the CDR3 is TGTGCCAGTAGTTCCCATCGCACGGGCACAGATACGCAGTATTTT.

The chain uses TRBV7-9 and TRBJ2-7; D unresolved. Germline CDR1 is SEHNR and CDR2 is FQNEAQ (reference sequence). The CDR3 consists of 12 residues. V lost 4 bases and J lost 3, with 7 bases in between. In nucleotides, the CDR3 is TGTGCCAGCAGCTCGGATCGCTACGAGCAGTACTTC. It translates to CASSSDRYEQYF.

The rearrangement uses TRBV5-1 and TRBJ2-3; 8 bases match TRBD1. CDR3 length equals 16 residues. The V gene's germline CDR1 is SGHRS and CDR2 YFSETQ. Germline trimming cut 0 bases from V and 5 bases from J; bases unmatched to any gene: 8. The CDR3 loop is CASSLAWQGAVDTQYF. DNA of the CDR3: TGCGCCAGCAGCTTGGCCTGGCAGGGGGCTGTAGATACGCAGTATTTT.

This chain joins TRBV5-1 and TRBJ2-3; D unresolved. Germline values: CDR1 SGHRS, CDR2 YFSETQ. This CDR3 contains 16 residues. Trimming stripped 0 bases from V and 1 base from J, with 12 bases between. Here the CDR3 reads CASSLAVDPRTDTQYF. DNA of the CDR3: TGCGCCAGCAGCTTGGCCGTAGACCCTCGCACAGATACGCAGTATTTT.

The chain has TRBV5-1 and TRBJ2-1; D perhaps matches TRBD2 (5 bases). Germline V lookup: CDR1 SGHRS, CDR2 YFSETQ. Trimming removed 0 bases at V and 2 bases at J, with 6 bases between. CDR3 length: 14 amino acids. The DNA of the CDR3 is TGCGCCAGCAGCTTGGGACTAACCTACAATGAGCAGTTCTTC. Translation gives CASSLGLTYNEQFF.

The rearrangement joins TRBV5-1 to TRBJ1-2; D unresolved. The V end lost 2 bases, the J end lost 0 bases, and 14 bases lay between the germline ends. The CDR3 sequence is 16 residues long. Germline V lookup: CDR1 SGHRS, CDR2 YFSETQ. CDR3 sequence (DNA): TGCGCCAGCAGCTTTTTCCTGGGAAGTACTAACTATGGCTACACCTTC. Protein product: CASSFFLGSTNYGYTF.

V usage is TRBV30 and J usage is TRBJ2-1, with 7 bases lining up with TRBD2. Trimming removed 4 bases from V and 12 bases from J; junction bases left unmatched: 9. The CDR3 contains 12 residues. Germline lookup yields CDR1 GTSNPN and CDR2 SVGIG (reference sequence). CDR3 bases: TGTGCCTGGAACGTCTACGCGGGAGTGCAGTTCTTC. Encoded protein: CAWNVYAGVQFF.

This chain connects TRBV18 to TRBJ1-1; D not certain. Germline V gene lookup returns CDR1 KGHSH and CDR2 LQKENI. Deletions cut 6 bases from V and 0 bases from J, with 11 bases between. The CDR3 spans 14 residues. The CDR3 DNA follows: TGTGCCAGCTCCGGCGCCTCAATGAACACTGAAGCTTTCTTT. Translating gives CASSGASMNTEAFF.

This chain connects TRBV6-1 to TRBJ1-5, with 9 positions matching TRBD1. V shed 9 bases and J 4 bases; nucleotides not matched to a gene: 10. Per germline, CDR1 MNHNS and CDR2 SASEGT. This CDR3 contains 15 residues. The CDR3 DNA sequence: TGTGCCAGGAAATGGGGACAGGGAGATAATCAGCCCCAGCATTTT. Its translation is CARKWGQGDNQPQHF.

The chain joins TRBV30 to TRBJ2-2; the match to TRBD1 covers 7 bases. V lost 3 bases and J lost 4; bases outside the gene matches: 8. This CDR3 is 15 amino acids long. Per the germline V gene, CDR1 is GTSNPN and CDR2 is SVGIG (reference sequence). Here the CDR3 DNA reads TGTGCCTGGAGATACAGGGGTGGATTCACCGGGGAGCTGTTTTTT. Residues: CAWRYRGGFTGELFF.